A single sample is the source of the 21 T cell receptor beta chains below, sequenced in a study of blood T cells in healthy people across ages. It was with a sample-barcoded 5' primer and a J-beta primer mix that a second PCR of roughly 7 to 12 cycles was run. TCRdb called the 5' RACE reads again in MiXCR, with one record for every CDR3 protein. The table shows a few hundred thousand distinct CDR3 sequences, with about 52% occurring only once. Sequenced material: blood. Receptor source: a man in his 60s in good health.

This chain joins TRBV9 and TRBJ2-7; tentatively, D is TRBD2 (6 bases). This CDR3 has 14 amino acids. The V gene's germline CDR1 is SGDLS and CDR2 YYNGEE. Trimming stripped 0 bases from V and 7 bases from J, with 14 bases between. CDR3 region: CASSVGGTPREQYF. The CDR3 nucleotides are TGTGCCAGCAGCGTAGGGGGGACTCCGAGGGAGCAGTACTTC.

V is TRBV6-1 and J is TRBJ2-4; D is unresolved. V dropped 3 bases and J dropped 4 bases, with 7 bases sitting between them. The CDR3 extends over 13 amino acids. The germline gives CDR1 MNHNS, CDR2 SASEGT. CDR3 sequence (DNA): TGTGCCAGCAGTGACGTAGGGAAAAACATTCAGTACTTC. Translation: CASSDVGKNIQYF.

As DNA, the CDR3 is TGTGCCAGCAGTTACGTACAATCTGGCGAGCAGTACTTC. This translates into CASSYVQSGEQYF. The chain uses TRBV6-5 and TRBJ2-4; D is ambiguous. TRBJ2-7 matches the DNA end more closely, so the J call is doubtful. There are 13 residues in the CDR3. The V gene's germline CDR1 is MNHEY and CDR2 SVGAGI.

The chain is built from TRBV12-3 or TRBV12-4 and TRBJ2-1; 8 nucleotides line up with TRBD2. Unmatched junction bases numbered 5, after V lost 5 bases and J lost 5 bases. CDR3 size: 14 residues. The CDR3 is CASSPGLGNNEQFF. The CDR3 DNA is TGTGCCAGCAGTCCGGGACTAGGAAACAATGAGCAGTTCTTC.

The chain recombines TRBV5-1 with TRBJ2-3, with D perhaps matching TRBD1 (6 bases). Germline CDR1 and CDR2: SGHRS and YFSETQ. The CDR3 has 15 amino acids. Trimming shortened V by 4 bases and J by 4 bases, and 16 bases separated the two germline ends. The CDR3 DNA is TGCGCCAGCAGCCGGGACACGTGGGGCGCAGATACGCAGTATTTT. This translates into CASSRDTWGADTQYF.

This sequence joins TRBV27 and TRBJ2-7; no reliable D call. With 5 bases removed from V and 5 bases from J, the gap between germline ends came to 7 bases. Germline CDR1 MNHEY, CDR2 SMNVEV (reference sequence). The CDR3 length is 11 residues. This CDR3 is CASSTHDEQYF. The DNA of the CDR3 is TGTGCCAGCAGTACTCACGACGAGCAGTACTTC.

The chain joins TRBV29-1 to TRBJ2-5, with 10 bases that match TRBD2. The CDR3 has 17 residues. J was trimmed by 6 bases and V by 7 bases; bases with no gene match: 20. The germline CDR1 and CDR2 sequences are SQVTM and ANQGSEA. In DNA, the CDR3 is TGCAGCGCCGCCAAGGTTTCAGCGGGAGGGCCGTTGCAGACCCAGTACTTC. Its translation: CSAAKVSAGGPLQTQYF.

This clonotype has just a few counts. This rearrangement joins TRBV27 to TRBJ2-4, with TRBD2 matching over 10 bases. Germline loops: CDR1 MNHEY, CDR2 SMNVEV (reference sequence). Trimming took 2 bases from V and 6 from J; bases not matched to a gene: 7. This CDR3 comprises 16 residues. CDR3 sequence (DNA): TGTGCCAGCAGTTTAGGAAGCGGGAGGGTTGGAAACATTCAGTACTTC. It is translated as CASSLGSGRVGNIQYF.

The genes are TRBV6-5 and TRBJ1-2, with D hard to call. Germline assignment: CDR1 MNHEY and CDR2 SVGAGI. V was cut by 4 bases and J by 4 bases, with 13 bases left in between. This CDR3 spans 14 amino acids. The CDR3 region has the DNA TGTGCCAGCAGTTCCCCCCGGGCGGGCTATGGCTACACCTTC. Encoded protein: CASSSPRAGYGYTF.

The chain's CDR3 is CATGTGGKNQPQHF. CDR3 coding DNA: TGTGCCACCGGAACAGGGGGCAAGAATCAGCCCCAGCATTTT. This chain connects TRBV10-3 to TRBJ1-5, with 9 bases identical to TRBD1. The junction had 8 bases not matched to a gene; V was cut back by 10 bases and J by 4 bases. The length of the CDR3 is 14 residues. Germline V gene data show CDR1 as ENHRY and CDR2 as SYGVKD.

The CDR3 nucleotides are TGTGCCAGCAGCCAAATAGAGTACGAGCAGTACTTC. This sequence encodes CASSQIEYEQYF. This sequence joins TRBV3-1 and TRBJ2-7; no firm D call. In germline, CDR1 is LGHDT, CDR2 YNNKEL (reference sequence). The length of the CDR3 is 12 residues. Trimming removed 2 bases at V and 4 bases at J, with 6 bases between.

The rearrangement links TRBV4-1 to TRBJ1-2; D gene uncertain. CDR1 and CDR2 (germline): MGHRA, YSYEKL. V was trimmed by 1 base and J by 4 bases, leaving 10 bases between them. CDR3 size: 14 residues. Here the CDR3 DNA reads TGCGCCAGCAGCCAAGGGTCCCAGGTCTATGGCTACACCTTC. This sequence encodes CASSQGSQVYGYTF.

The chain recombines TRBV29-1 with TRBJ2-6; the D is unclear. The V gene's germline CDR1 is SQVTM and CDR2 ANQGSEA. This CDR3 spans 16 amino acids. The germline V and J ends were trimmed by 7 bases and 0 bases, with 16 bases remaining between them. CDR3 loop: CSGSRNARSGANVLTF. As DNA, the CDR3 is TGCAGCGGATCCAGAAACGCCCGCTCTGGGGCCAACGTCCTGACTTTC.

J is TRBJ2-6 and V is TRBV6-1; a possible D gene is TRBD1 (6 bases). This CDR3 has 18 residues. Germline V lookup: CDR1 MNHNS, CDR2 SASEGT. The V end was cut by 5 bases, the J end by 2 bases, with 19 bases between. This CDR3 reads CASSQYRVDSTGANVLTF. CDR3 in DNA: TGTGCCAGCAGTCAATACAGGGTAGACAGTACTGGGGCCAACGTCCTGACTTTC.

The chain carries TRBV24-1 and TRBJ2-2; 9 positions agree with TRBD1. Germline V lookup: CDR1 KGHDR, CDR2 SFDVKD. The CDR3 sequence is 16 residues long. Trimming cost V 4 bases and J 3 bases; bases outside gene matches: 5. The CDR3: CATSEVGQGHTGELFF. CDR3 in DNA: TGTGCCACCAGTGAAGTGGGACAGGGACACACCGGGGAGCTGTTTTTT.

The table lists this clonotype with a few counts. V and J are TRBV6-5 and TRBJ2-5; 8 positions agree with TRBD2. Trimming at V came to 2 bases and at J to 6 bases, leaving 5 bases not matched to a gene. The germline V gene encodes CDR1 MNHEY and CDR2 SVGAGI. The CDR3 length is 14 residues. Here the CDR3 reads CASSYGAGGQTQYF. The DNA of the CDR3 is TGTGCCAGCAGTTACGGGGCGGGGGGCCAGACCCAGTACTTC.

The chain uses TRBV2 and TRBJ1-1, with D perhaps matching TRBD1 (5 bases). V was cut by 0 bases and J by 0 bases, with 8 bases left in between. The CDR3 covers 15 residues. CDR1 and CDR2 from the germline V gene are SNHLY and FYNNEI. The CDR3 sequence is CASSEARGMNTEAFF. The CDR3 DNA reads as TGTGCCAGCAGTGAAGCGCGGGGGATGAACACTGAAGCTTTCTTT.

The table lists this clonotype with a few counts. This sequence joins TRBV20-1 and TRBJ2-5; 9 nucleotides match TRBD1. The end of the DNA aligns better with TRBJ2-7, so the J call may be wrong. Germline V lookup: CDR1 DFQATT, CDR2 SNEGSKA (reference sequence). The CDR3 contains 14 residues. The DNA of the CDR3 is TGCAGTGCTAGAAGCCCGGGACAGGGTTACGAGCAGTACTTC. Protein sequence: CSARSPGQGYEQYF.

The chain carries TRBV27 and TRBJ2-4; D is undetermined. The DNA end is more similar to TRBJ2-7, so the J call may be wrong. CDR3 length: 14 amino acids. CDR1 is MNHEY and CDR2 is SMNVEV in the germline V gene (reference sequence). CDR3 nucleotides: TGTGCCAGCAGGAGGACCGCCCTGACCTACGAGCAGTACTTC. Protein product: CASRRTALTYEQYF.

The chain has TRBV6-1 and TRBJ2-6, with D unclear. Germline CDR1 MNHNS, CDR2 SASEGT. Trimming stripped 4 bases from V and 2 bases from J, with 9 bases between. The length of the CDR3 is 15 residues. This CDR3 is CASSGSEPGANVLTF. The CDR3 bases are TGTGCCAGCAGTGGATCAGAGCCTGGGGCCAACGTCCTGACTTTC.

Ten or more counts support this clonotype. The rearrangement uses TRBV29-1 and TRBJ1-2; TRBD1 matches at 7 bases. From germline, CDR1 is SQVTM and CDR2 ANQGSEA. The CDR3 totals 12 residues. J gave up 3 bases and V 6 bases, and 4 bases lay outside the gene matches. CDR3 sequence: CSVGQSYYGYTF. The CDR3 coding sequence is TGCAGCGTGGGACAGTCCTACTATGGCTACACCTTC.